Listed here are 26 T cell receptor beta chains from one sample, sequenced in a study of T cells in localized non-small cell lung cancer (dated by TCRdb to 2018 to 2021). Library method: the immunoSEQ multiplex PCR assay. TCRdb provides this immuneACCESS table in a form limited to in-frame rearrangements. Some clones are lacking; in checked studies, under half of them reflect an unresolved V gene, and why the rest are absent is not known. In this sample the table shows 75,000 to 95,000 clones, roughly 75% of which occur a single time. Under 25% of the sample is taken by the ten largest. The sequencing used PBMCs, collected before any cancer treatment. These receptor sequences come from a man aged 40 to 70 with stage II squamous cell lung carcinoma.

This clone was observed once. This chain uses TRBV19 with TRBJ2-1; 14 nucleotides align to TRBD2. In germline, CDR1 is LNHDA, CDR2 SQIVND (reference sequence). The V and J ends lost 5 bases and 0 bases, in that order; junction bases with no gene match: 9. CDR3 length: 19 amino acids. CDR3 DNA sequence: TGTGCCAGTAGTGTCTCCGGGACTAGCGGGGGAAGCTCCTACAATGAGCAGTTCTTC. Its protein product is CASSVSGTSGGSSYNEQFF.

The chain joins TRBV4-3 to TRBJ1-5; D is ambiguous. Germline assignment: CDR1 LGHNA and CDR2 YSLEER. V shed 1 base and J shed 4 bases, with 8 bases lying between them. CDR3 length equals 14 residues. CDR3 protein: CASSQGRVNQPQHF. The CDR3 nucleotides are TGCGCCAGCAGCCAAGGACGGGTAAATCAGCCCCAGCATTTT.

This clone was counted a single time. The gene calls are TRBV19 and TRBJ1-2; possible D gene TRBD1, 5 bases. In germline, CDR1 is LNHDA, CDR2 SQIVND (reference sequence). V dropped 3 bases and J dropped 7 bases, with 12 bases sitting between them. The CDR3 sequence is 13 residues long. As DNA, the CDR3 is TGTGCCAGTAGTATTGGGCAGGGAGGTGGCTACACCTTC. Amino acid sequence: CASSIGQGGGYTF. The variable domain in full, with the rest retrieved from reference TRBV19 and TRBJ1-2, is DGGITQSPKYLFRKEGQNVTLSCEQNLNHDAMYWYRQDPGQGLRLIYYSQIVNDFQKGDIAEGYSVSREKKESFPLTVTSAQKNPTAFYLCASSIGQGGGYTFGSGTRLTVV.

In its sample, this clone was seen many times. The DNA of the CDR3 is TGTGCCATCAGTGAGGGGACAGGAGCTTTCTTT. Translation: CAISEGTGAFF. J is TRBJ1-1 and V is TRBV10-3, with 8 bases lining up with TRBD1. This CDR3 has 11 amino acids. CDR1 is ENHRY, CDR2 SYGVKD, per germline. Trimming took 2 bases from V and 10 from J; bases not matched to a gene: 0.

This chain connects TRBV2 to TRBJ1-2; D is possibly TRBD1 (6 bases). The V gene lost 5 bases and the J gene lost 1 base, with 11 bases spanning the gap. CDR3 length: 14 residues. The V gene's germline CDR1 is SNHLY and CDR2 FYNNEI. CDR3 residues: CASSRDTFNYGYTF. CDR3 sequence (DNA): TGTGCCAGCAGTCGGGACACCTTTAACTATGGCTACACCTTC. The complete variable domain, with remaining parts taken from reference TRBV2 and TRBJ1-2, reads EPEVTQTPSHQVTQMGQEVILRCVPISNHLYFYWYRQILGQKVEFLVSFYNNEISEKSEIFDDQFSVERPDGSNFTLKIRSTKLEDSAMYFCASSRDTFNYGYTFGSGTRLTVV.

The chain links TRBV25-1 to TRBJ2-5; 10 nucleotides agree with TRBD1. In germline, CDR1 is MGHDK, CDR2 SYGVNS. The CDR3 totals 15 residues. Germline trimming cut 9 bases from V and 5 bases from J; bases unmatched to any gene: 12. The CDR3 DNA reads TGTGCCAGTTCCCCTGGGACAGGGGTTCGGGAGACCCAGTACTTC. Amino acids: CASSPGTGVRETQYF.

The rearrangement joins TRBV7-6 to TRBJ2-1; no reliable D call. V lost 1 base and J 3 bases, leaving 7 bases between the germline ends. This CDR3 is built from 14 residues. Per the germline V gene, CDR1 is SGHVS and CDR2 is FNYEAQ. CDR3 in DNA: TGTGCCAGCAGCTTAGGCGGTCTCTACAATGAGCAGTTCTTC. Protein sequence: CASSLGGLYNEQFF.

The chain uses TRBV2 and TRBJ2-7; TRBD1 agrees at 11 bases. Germline CDR1 and CDR2: SNHLY and FYNNEI. Germline trimming cut 6 bases from V and 5 bases from J; bases unmatched to any gene: 9. The CDR3 is 15 amino acids. CDR3 DNA: TGTGCCAGCAGCAAGACCGGACAGGGGGCCCACGAGCAGTACTTC. This codes for CASSKTGQGAHEQYF.

The chain recombines TRBV29-1 with TRBJ2-7; 9 nucleotides match TRBD2. Germline V lookup: CDR1 SQVTM, CDR2 ANQGSEA. The CDR3 length is 13 residues. The J segment lost 5 bases and the V segment lost 3 bases, leaving 5 bases of the junction unmatched. The CDR3 sequence is CSVELTSGNEQYF. In DNA form, the CDR3 reads TGCAGCGTTGAGTTGACTAGCGGAAACGAGCAGTACTTC.

V usage is TRBV16 and J usage is TRBJ1-6; D call uncertain. CDR1 is KGHSY and CDR2 is FQNENV in the germline V gene. CDR3 size: 16 residues. V was shortened by 2 bases and J by 3 bases, with 11 bases between the two germline ends. This CDR3 reads CASSQERLGYNSPLHF. CDR3 DNA: TGTGCCAGCAGCCAAGAGCGACTAGGCTATAATTCACCCCTCCACTTT.

The chain joins TRBV10-2 to TRBJ1-5, with no clear D. The V end lost 3 bases, the J end lost 2 bases, and 8 bases lay between the germline ends. The V gene's germline CDR1 is WSHSY and CDR2 SAAADI. The CDR3 is 14 residues long. CDR3 residues: CASSEGSRNQPQHF. The CDR3, as DNA: TGCGCCAGCAGTGAAGGATCCCGCAATCAGCCCCAGCATTTT.

This clone was recorded only once. The genes are TRBV30 and TRBJ1-2; D may be TRBD1 (5 bases). Germline CDR1 is GTSNPN and CDR2 is SVGIG (reference sequence). The CDR3 totals 13 residues. The ends were cut back, 3 bases at V and 8 bases at J, with 16 bases in the middle. In nucleotides, the CDR3 is TGTGCCTGGAGCCGGGACGGACTGGGGGGCTACACCTTC. This gives the protein CAWSRDGLGGYTF.

V and J are TRBV19 and TRBJ2-3, with 7 nucleotides matching TRBD1. The CDR3 is made up of 16 amino acids. Losses at the gene ends were 5 bases for V and 2 bases for J; bases not matched to a gene: 10. Germline V gene sequence: CDR1 LNHDA, CDR2 SQIVND (reference sequence). CDR3 nucleotide sequence: TGTGCCAGTAGTTCCAACCCCAGGGGGAACACAGATACGCAGTATTTT. Translation gives CASSSNPRGNTDTQYF. Variable domain in full (rest from reference TRBV19 and TRBJ2-3): DGGITQSPKYLFRKEGQNVTLSCEQNLNHDAMYWYRQDPGQGLRLIYYSQIVNDFQKGDIAEGYSVSREKKESFPLTVTSAQKNPTAFYLCASSSNPRGNTDTQYFGPGTRLTVL.

V is TRBV28 and J is TRBJ1-5; D uncertain. The CDR3 extends over 14 amino acids. The germline CDR1 and CDR2 sequences are MDHEN and SYDVKM. Between the trimmed V and J ends, which lost 5 bases and 9 bases, there was a span of 17 bases. CDR3 sequence reads: CASSSAWTKGPQHF. The CDR3 DNA reads as TGTGCCAGCAGTAGCGCTTGGACTAAAGGGCCCCAGCATTTT. The full variable domain, with the rest looked up from reference TRBV28 and TRBJ1-5, is DVKVTQSSRYLVKRTGEKVFLECVQDMDHENMFWYRQDPGLGLRLIYFSYDVKMKEKGDIPEGYSVSREKKERFSLILESASTNQTSMYLCASSSAWTKGPQHFGDGTRLSIL.

Concerning this clone itself: Other nucleotide sequences in the sample specify the same CDR3. The CDR3: CASSFGTDTQYF. The DNA for the CDR3 is TGTGCCAGCAGCTTCGGAACAGATACGCAGTATTTT. The J gene is TRBJ2-3, the V gene TRBV7-2, with no clear D. The CDR3 runs to 12 residues. Germline V gene lookup returns CDR1 SGHTA and CDR2 FQGNSA. Trimming left V 3 bases short and J 3 bases short, with 4 bases between.

The chain is built from TRBV10-3 and TRBJ2-7, with D possibly TRBD1 on 6 matching bases. Germline-derived CDR1 and CDR2 are ENHRY and SYGVKD. The CDR3 consists of 14 residues. V shed 6 bases and J shed 2 bases, with 14 bases lying between them. CDR3 sequence: CAIRDRLETYEQYF. CDR3 in DNA: TGTGCCATCAGAGACAGGTTGGAGACCTACGAGCAGTACTTC.

The V call is TRBV27, the J call TRBJ1-1; unclear D gene. There are 17 residues in the CDR3. Deletions cut 5 bases from V and 1 base from J, with 20 bases between. Germline CDR1 MNHEY, CDR2 SMNVEV (reference sequence). For the CDR3, the DNA is TGTGCCAGCAGTCCGATTTCCCTTCGGAGGCCGAACACTGAAGCTTTCTTT. It is translated as CASSPISLRRPNTEAFF.

The chain uses TRBV19 and TRBJ2-7, with 11 bases fitting TRBD1. This CDR3 contains 14 residues. Germline CDR1 reads LNHDA; CDR2 reads SQIVND (reference sequence). With 5 bases clipped from V and 2 bases from J, the junction kept 2 bases outside the gene matches. CDR3: CASSPGQGAYEQYF. The CDR3 DNA reads TGTGCCAGTAGTCCGGGACAGGGGGCCTACGAGCAGTACTTC.

This chain uses TRBV4-3 with TRBJ2-7; TRBD2 is a possible D gene (6 bases). This CDR3 has 15 residues. The germline CDR1 and CDR2 sequences are LGHNA and YSLEER. V was shortened by 3 bases and J by 2 bases, with 14 bases between the two germline ends. The DNA for the CDR3 is TGCGCCAGCAGCCAGGGACTTGGACATGCCTACGAGCAGTACTTC. This translates into CASSQGLGHAYEQYF.

The CDR3 DNA sequence: TGTGCCAGCTCACCACCGGGGAGCCAAGAGACCCAGTACTTC. Protein: CASSPPGSQETQYF. The chain recombines TRBV18 with TRBJ2-5; possible D gene TRBD2, 5 bases. Germline V CDR1 and CDR2: KGHSH, LQKENI. The CDR3 has 14 amino acids. V lost 0 bases, J lost 1 base, and 6 bases lay in between.

The genes are TRBV30 and TRBJ1-6; 9 bases are a match to TRBD1. The CDR3 loop spans 14 amino acids. Germline CDR1 reads GTSNPN; CDR2 reads SVGIG (reference sequence). J lost 9 bases, V lost 2 bases, and 5 bases had no gene match. CDR3 amino acids: CAWSLQGAGSPLHF. In DNA form, the CDR3 reads TGTGCCTGGAGTTTACAGGGGGCTGGTTCACCCCTCCACTTT.

The chain combines TRBV7-9 with TRBJ1-5; 9 bases match TRBD1. With 3 bases clipped from V and 3 bases from J, the junction kept 6 bases outside the gene matches. The CDR3 has 16 amino acids. The germline CDR1 and CDR2 sequences are SEHNR and FQNEAQ (reference sequence). The CDR3 coding sequence is TGTGCCAGCAGCTTTTCACAGGGGGCGAACAATCAGCCCCAGCATTTT. Translation gives CASSFSQGANNQPQHF.

CDR3 region: CASSIGPPNEQFF. CDR3 nucleotide sequence: TGTGCCAGTAGTATAGGGCCCCCCAATGAGCAGTTCTTC. This rearrangement joins TRBV19 to TRBJ2-1; D gene ambiguous. Germline V gene lookup returns CDR1 LNHDA and CDR2 SQIVND (reference sequence). The V end was cut by 1 base, the J end by 6 bases, with 7 bases between. CDR3 length equals 13 residues.

V is TRBV6-1 and J is TRBJ1-5; D unresolved. V was shortened by 5 bases and J by 0 bases, with 5 bases between the two germline ends. Germline V lookup: CDR1 MNHNS, CDR2 SASEGT. The length of the CDR3 is 13 residues. CDR3 residues: CASSPNSNQPQHF. DNA of the CDR3: TGTGCCAGCAGTCCCAATAGCAATCAGCCCCAGCATTTT.

This clone came up many times. This sequence joins TRBV7-9 and TRBJ1-1; D call uncertain. This CDR3 contains 11 residues. The V and J ends lost 7 bases and 4 bases respectively, with 7 bases between them. Germline assignment: CDR1 SEHNR and CDR2 FQNEAQ (reference sequence). The CDR3 loop reads CASKGSTEAFF. As DNA, the CDR3 is TGTGCCAGCAAAGGGTCCACTGAAGCTTTCTTT.

V gene TRBV5-8 combines with J gene TRBJ2-1; TRBD1 matches 11 bases. V was pared by 2 bases and J by 9 bases, with 7 bases of the junction left unmatched. The CDR3 consists of 15 residues. Looked up from germline, CDR1 is SGHTS and CDR2 is YDEGEE. CDR3 sequence (DNA): TGTGCCAGCAGCTTCCCGGGACAGGGGGTCAGTGAGCAGTTCTTC. Its protein is CASSFPGQGVSEQFF.